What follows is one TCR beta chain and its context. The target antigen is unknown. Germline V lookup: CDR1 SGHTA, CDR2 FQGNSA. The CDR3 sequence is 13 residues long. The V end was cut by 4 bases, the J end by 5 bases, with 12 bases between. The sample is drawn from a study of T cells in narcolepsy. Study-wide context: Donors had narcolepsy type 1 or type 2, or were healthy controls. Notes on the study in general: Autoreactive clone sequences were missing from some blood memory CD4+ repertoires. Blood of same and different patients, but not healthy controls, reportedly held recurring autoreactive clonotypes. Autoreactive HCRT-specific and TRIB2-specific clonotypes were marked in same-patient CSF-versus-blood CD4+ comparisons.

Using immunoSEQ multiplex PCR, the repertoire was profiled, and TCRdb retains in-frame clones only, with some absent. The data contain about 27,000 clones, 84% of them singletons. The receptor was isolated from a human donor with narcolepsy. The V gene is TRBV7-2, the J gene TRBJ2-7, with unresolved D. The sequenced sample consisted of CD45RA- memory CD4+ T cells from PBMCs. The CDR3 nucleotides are TGTGCCAGCAGCTCGACGTCTAGGCACGAGCAGTACTTC. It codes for CASSSTSRHEQYF. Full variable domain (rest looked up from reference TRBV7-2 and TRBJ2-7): GAGVSQSPSNKVTEKGKDVELRCDPISGHTALYWYRQSLGQGLEFLIYFQGNSAPDKSGLPSDRFSAERTGGSVSTLTIQRTQQEDSAVYLCASSSTSRHEQYFGPGTRLTVT.